These 10 T cell receptor beta chains were all obtained from the same sample, sequenced in a study of blood T cell repertoires in COVID-19. The method was immunoSEQ multiplex PCR; TCRdb's version includes in-frame clones alone and lacks a portion of them. The sample holds roughly 200,000 clones, 85% to 90% seen once. The specimen sequenced was peripheral blood. The receptors here all came from a person in their 70s with COVID-19, enrolled during active disease.

In DNA, the CDR3 is TGTGCCATCAGTGATGGCCCCGGGACAGGAGGGTACTACGAGCAGTACTTC. Translating gives CAISDGPGTGGYYEQYF. This chain joins TRBV10-3 and TRBJ2-7; 8 positions agree with TRBD1. After removal of 3 bases from V and 3 bases from J, the junction contained 13 bases not matched to a gene. CDR1 is ENHRY, CDR2 SYGVKD, per germline. The CDR3 contains 17 residues.

This chain joins TRBV5-1 and TRBJ2-2; TRBD2 aligns across 9 bases. J lost 3 bases, V lost 4 bases, and 13 bases had no gene match. The CDR3 is 18 amino acids. Germline-derived CDR1 and CDR2 are SGHRS and YFSETQ. The CDR3 loop reads CASSAYGASGTYTGELFF. The CDR3 coding sequence is TGCGCCAGCAGCGCATATGGGGCTAGCGGGACGTACACCGGGGAGCTGTTTTTT.

The chain has TRBV3-1 (or the pseudogene TRBV3-2) and TRBJ1-1, with D maybe TRBD1 (5 bases). The germline V gene encodes CDR1 LGHDT and CDR2 YNNKEL (reference sequence). The germline V and J ends were trimmed by 0 bases and 7 bases, with 12 bases remaining between them. The CDR3 has 14 amino acids. The CDR3: CASSQEAGDDEAFF. CDR3 DNA sequence: TGTGCCAGCAGCCAAGAGGCGGGGGACGATGAAGCTTTCTTT.

The CDR3 bases are TGTGCCAGTAGCAGGGGACTAGCGGGGGGCCTAGCCGACGAGCAGTACTTC. Protein: CASSRGLAGGLADEQYF. This chain uses TRBV19 with TRBJ2-7; TRBD2 aligns across 15 bases. V shed 6 bases and J 5 bases; nucleotides not matched to a gene: 11. CDR1 LNHDA and CDR2 SQIVND come from the germline V gene (reference sequence). The CDR3 runs to 17 residues. The full variable domain, rest sourced from reference TRBV19 and TRBJ2-7, is DGGITQSPKYLFRKEGQNVTLSCEQNLNHDAMYWYRQDPGQGLRLIYYSQIVNDFQKGDIAEGYSVSREKKESFPLTVTSAQKNPTAFYLCASSRGLAGGLADEQYFGPGTRLTVT.

The chain recombines TRBV5-1 with TRBJ1-3, with D possibly being TRBD1 (5 bases). V lost 4 bases to trimming and J lost 1 base, with 9 bases between them. CDR1 is SGHRS, CDR2 YFSETQ, per germline. CDR3 length equals 14 residues. The CDR3 spells CASSLGDSGNTIYF. The CDR3 DNA sequence: TGCGCCAGCAGCCTAGGGGATTCTGGAAACACCATATATTTT. The full variable domain, completed using reference TRBV5-1 and TRBJ1-3, is KAGVTQTPRYLIKTRGQQVTLSCSPISGHRSVSWYQQTPGQGLQFLFEYFSETQRNKGNFPGRFSGRQFSNSRSEMNVSTLELGDSALYLCASSLGDSGNTIYFGEGSWLTVV.

As regards this clone: At one of its ends the junction is not consistent with the germline gene, which may arise from a read error. The CDR3 loop reads CASTLFPGTTYEQYF. The CDR3 DNA reads TGTGCAAGCACCCTTTTTCCCGGGACAACCTACGAGCAGTACTTC. The V gene is TRBV25-1, the J gene TRBJ2-7; D is perhaps TRBD1 (6 bases). The CDR3 runs 15 residues. Germline loops: CDR1 MGHDK, CDR2 SYGVNS.

V usage is TRBV5-1 and J usage is TRBJ1-6, with D possibly TRBD1 on 5 matching bases. The CDR3 is 18 residues long. Germline V CDR1 and CDR2: SGHRS, YFSETQ. The germline V and J ends were trimmed by 4 bases and 4 bases, with 21 bases remaining between them. Written as DNA, the CDR3 is TGCGCCAGCAGCCCGATAAGTGGTGGGGCCGGTTATAATTCACCCCTCCACTTT. It encodes CASSPISGGAGYNSPLHF.

The V call is TRBV19, the J call TRBJ2-7; 11 positions match TRBD2. This CDR3 comprises 21 residues. V shed 5 bases and J 3 bases; nucleotides not matched to a gene: 24. Germline V gene lookup returns CDR1 LNHDA and CDR2 SQIVND (reference sequence). The CDR3 nucleotides read TGTGCCAGTAGTCCCCGTCTCTTTTCCAACGGGCTAGCGGGGGGAAACTACGAGCAGTACTTC. Its translation is CASSPRLFSNGLAGGNYEQYF.

CDR3 protein: CASSLTRGSTDTQYF. Here the CDR3 DNA reads TGCGCCAGCAGCTTGACCCGTGGCAGTACAGATACGCAGTATTTT. The V gene is TRBV5-1, the J gene TRBJ2-3; no reliable D call. The V and J ends lost 1 base and 3 bases respectively, with 12 bases between them. Germline values: CDR1 SGHRS, CDR2 YFSETQ. This CDR3 is 15 amino acids long.

The V and J genes are TRBV13 and TRBJ2-2; 8 positions agree with TRBD2. V shed 7 bases and J 1 base; nucleotides not matched to a gene: 5. In germline, CDR1 is PRHDT, CDR2 FYEKMQ (reference sequence). The CDR3 loop spans 15 amino acids. The CDR3 reads CASKGLEKNTGELFF. The CDR3 nucleotides are TGTGCCAGCAAGGGACTAGAAAAGAACACCGGGGAGCTGTTTTTT.